The 27 T cell receptor beta chains below were found in one sample sequenced in a study of cytomegalovirus exposure and HLA in healthy donors. In the PCR, 60 Vbeta and 13 Jbeta primers were used. Only in-frame clones appear in the TCRdb table, and some are missing; sequencing was by immunoSEQ multiplex PCR. The sample shows approximately 130,000 clones, about 82% of them seen only once. Input material: PBMCs. These receptor sequences come from a female donor in good health and CMV-seropositive.

The chain has TRBV7-9 and TRBJ2-5; no clear D gene. Judging by the DNA end, TRBJ2-7 fits better; the J call may be wrong. The germline gives CDR1 SEHNR, CDR2 FQNEAQ (reference sequence). The CDR3 length is 14 residues. The CDR3 is CASSSAATSGEQYF. The DNA of the CDR3 is TGTGCCAGCAGCTCCGCGGCCACGAGTGGCGAGCAGTACTTC.

V usage is TRBV7-2 and J usage is TRBJ1-1, with D perhaps matching TRBD1 (5 bases). V was pared by 5 bases and J by 2 bases, with 12 bases between. Germline CDR1 is SGHTA and CDR2 is FQGNSA. The CDR3 has 14 amino acids. CDR3 DNA: TGTGCCAGCAGCCGGACAAACACTAACACTGAAGCTTTCTTT. It translates to CASSRTNTNTEAFF.

V and J are TRBV19 and TRBJ2-7; 7 nucleotides align to TRBD1. Germline trimming cut 6 bases from V and 5 bases from J; bases unmatched to any gene: 7. CDR1 and CDR2 (germline): LNHDA, SQIVND (reference sequence). The CDR3 is 13 residues long. The CDR3 bases are TGTGCCAGTAGACGACAGGGAGAGAACGAGCAGTACTTC. Translated: CASRRQGENEQYF.

This chain connects TRBV5-1 to TRBJ2-7; maybe TRBD1 (6 bases). Per the germline V gene, CDR1 is SGHRS and CDR2 is YFSETQ. The CDR3 is 15 residues long. V dropped 4 bases and J dropped 3 bases, with 17 bases sitting between them. For the CDR3, the DNA is TGCGCCAGCAGCAAACCCGGGACAACTCTCTACGAGCAGTACTTC. Translating it yields CASSKPGTTLYEQYF.

The chain uses TRBV5-1 and TRBJ2-5; D is uncertain. Germline CDR1 is SGHRS and CDR2 is YFSETQ. V gave up 1 base and J gave up 4 bases, with 8 bases separating them. The CDR3 is 13 amino acids. For the CDR3, the DNA is TGCGCCAGCAGCTTGCCTGGGCTAGAGACCCAGTACTTC. Translated: CASSLPGLETQYF.

The rearrangement joins TRBV5-1 to TRBJ1-5; 8 positions match TRBD1. J was trimmed by 4 bases and V by 4 bases; bases with no gene match: 7. CDR1 SGHRS and CDR2 YFSETQ come from the germline V gene. The CDR3 runs to 15 residues. The CDR3 DNA sequence: TGCGCCAGCAGCCCCGGGACAGGCCTTAATCAGCCCCAGCATTTT. Translated, it gives CASSPGTGLNQPQHF.

The rearrangement uses TRBV7-3 and TRBJ2-5; 10 nucleotides agree with TRBD1. J gave up 5 bases and V 5 bases, and 8 bases lay outside the gene matches. The CDR3 consists of 15 residues. From germline, CDR1 is SGHTA and CDR2 FQGTGA. CDR3 in amino acids: CASSPGGTGAETQYF. The CDR3, as DNA: TGTGCCAGCAGCCCTGGGGGGACAGGGGCGGAGACCCAGTACTTC.

The chain links TRBV28 to TRBJ2-3; no reliable D call. V lost 8 bases and J lost 0, with 15 bases in between. CDR3 size: 15 residues. Germline loops: CDR1 MDHEN, CDR2 SYDVKM. The CDR3: CASSSLGGSTDTQYF. Here the CDR3 DNA reads TGTGCCAGCTCCTCCCTTGGCGGTAGCACAGATACGCAGTATTTT.

This clone was detected only a few times. The gene calls are TRBV7-9 and TRBJ1-2; TRBD1 aligns across 11 bases. CDR3 length: 15 residues. The V and J ends lost 5 bases and 7 bases, in that order; junction bases with no gene match: 9. CDR1 and CDR2 from the germline V gene are SEHNR and FQNEAQ (reference sequence). As DNA, the CDR3 is TGTGCCAGCAGCCCGGCCGGACAGGGGGCGGGTGGCTACACCTTC. Its translation: CASSPAGQGAGGYTF.

CDR3 loop: CAISESAANYGYTF. The CDR3 DNA sequence: TGTGCCATCAGTGAGTCCGCAGCTAACTATGGCTACACCTTC. The chain joins TRBV10-3 to TRBJ1-2; D not resolved. V lost 0 bases, J lost 0 bases, and 5 bases lay in between. The V gene's germline CDR1 is ENHRY and CDR2 SYGVKD. The CDR3 runs to 14 residues.

This clone has more than one count but fewer than ten. The sample contains more than one DNA sequence encoding this CDR3. The chain employs TRBV10-3 and TRBJ1-1; D not resolved. Germline CDR1 ENHRY, CDR2 SYGVKD. The CDR3 totals 13 residues. V was pared by 0 bases and J by 8 bases, with 10 bases between. This chain's CDR3 is CAISESSDTEAFF. The CDR3 region has the DNA TGTGCCATCAGTGAGTCAAGTGATACAGAAGCTTTCTTT.

The V and J genes are TRBV6-1 and TRBJ1-5; D is ambiguous. V lost 2 bases and J 0 bases, leaving 11 bases between the germline ends. Germline V gives CDR1 MNHNS, CDR2 SASEGT. The CDR3 runs 16 residues. The CDR3 DNA reads as TGTGCCAGCAGTGAACGGGCGGAGGATAGCAATCAGCCCCAGCATTTT. The encoded protein is CASSERAEDSNQPQHF.

The genes are TRBV6-6 and TRBJ2-2; D gene uncertain. Germline lookup yields CDR1 MNHNY and CDR2 SVGAGI (reference sequence). CDR3 length equals 14 residues. V dropped 2 bases and J dropped 6 bases, with 10 bases sitting between them. Written as DNA, the CDR3 is TGTGCCAGCAGTTACCCGTCGAGCCCCGGGGAGCTGTTTTTT. Translated, it gives CASSYPSSPGELFF.

This clone was seen more than once but under ten times. The chain joins TRBV30 to TRBJ1-5; possibly TRBD1 for D (6 bases). CDR3 length: 14 amino acids. The germline V gene encodes CDR1 GTSNPN and CDR2 SVGIG (reference sequence). The V and J ends lost 3 bases and 6 bases respectively, with 15 bases between them. CDR3 region: CAWSIGGPRQPQHF. The CDR3 DNA sequence: TGTGCCTGGAGCATCGGGGGGCCGCGTCAGCCCCAGCATTTT.

For the CDR3, the DNA is TGTGCCAGCAGCGTGGACTTCCCGTCCTACAATGAGCAGTTCTTC. This encodes CASSVDFPSYNEQFF. The V call is TRBV9, the J call TRBJ2-1; tentatively, D is TRBD2 (5 bases). Trimming stripped 2 bases from V and 1 base from J, with 10 bases between. This CDR3 comprises 15 residues. Germline-derived CDR1 and CDR2 are SGDLS and YYNGEE. Based on the CDR3 plus reference TRBV9 and TRBJ2-1, the full variable domain is DSGVTQTPKHLITATGQRVTLRCSPRSGDLSVYWYQQSLDQGLQFLIQYYNGEERAKGNILERFSAQQFPDLHSELNLSSLELGDSALYFCASSVDFPSYNEQFFGPGTRLTVL.

The gene calls are TRBV27 and TRBJ2-7; weak D call: TRBD1 (5 bases). This CDR3 spans 15 amino acids. Looked up from germline, CDR1 is MNHEY and CDR2 is SMNVEV (reference sequence). Trimming took off 5 bases at V and 0 bases at J, with 14 bases between the two ends. The CDR3 loop reads CASSPRQLSSYEQYF. The CDR3, as DNA: TGTGCCAGCAGTCCCCGACAGCTGAGCTCCTACGAGCAGTACTTC.

The V and J genes are TRBV7-2 and TRBJ2-2; D possibly corresponds to TRBD1 (5 bases). V lost 4 bases to trimming and J lost 7 bases, with 16 bases between them. The CDR3 covers 15 residues. CDR1 is SGHTA and CDR2 is FQGNSA in the germline V gene. This CDR3 is CASSSLPGFIGELFF. DNA for the CDR3: TGTGCCAGCAGCTCCCTGCCAGGGTTTATCGGGGAGCTGTTTTTT.

CDR3 amino acids: CASSLSASGGAETQYF. In DNA, the CDR3 is TGTGCCAGCAGCTTAAGTGCTAGCGGGGGGGCGGAGACCCAGTACTTC. The chain links TRBV7-2 to TRBJ2-5, with TRBD2 matching over 12 bases. V was clipped by 2 bases and J by 5 bases; unmatched bases: 6. Germline assignment: CDR1 SGHTA and CDR2 FQGNSA. The CDR3 is 16 residues long.

The rearrangement joins TRBV18 to TRBJ2-3, with a possible D match to TRBD1 (5 bases). Germline CDR1 KGHSH, CDR2 LQKENI. There are 15 residues in the CDR3. The V end was cut by 4 bases, the J end by 0 bases, with 11 bases between. The CDR3 spells CASSRTSSSTDTQYF. CDR3 DNA: TGTGCCAGCTCACGGACAAGCTCTAGCACAGATACGCAGTATTTT.

The rearrangement links TRBV5-6 to TRBJ1-1; TRBD1 matches 10 bases. The CDR3 totals 15 residues. Germline lookup yields CDR1 SGHDT and CDR2 YYEEEE. Trimming removed 4 bases from V and 3 bases from J; junction bases left unmatched: 6. This chain's CDR3 is CASSPDRGRDTEAFF. CDR3 DNA: TGTGCCAGCAGCCCCGACAGGGGGCGAGACACTGAAGCTTTCTTT.

The chain employs TRBV5-5 and TRBJ1-4; D gene unclear. Trimming shortened V by 0 bases and J by 0 bases, and 9 bases separated the two germline ends. Germline V CDR1 and CDR2: SGHKS, YYEKEE (reference sequence). This CDR3 has 16 amino acids. The chain's CDR3 is CASSLGMTPTNEKLFF. CDR3 DNA sequence: TGTGCCAGCAGCTTGGGGATGACTCCAACTAATGAAAAACTGTTTTTT.

This CDR3 is CASRPGQGSNQPQHF. CDR3 nucleotides: TGTGCCAGTAGGCCGGGACAGGGATCAAATCAGCCCCAGCATTTT. This chain uses TRBV19 with TRBJ1-5; TRBD1 matches 9 bases. CDR1 is LNHDA, CDR2 SQIVND, per germline (reference sequence). The CDR3 has 15 amino acids. J was trimmed by 4 bases and V by 6 bases; bases with no gene match: 7.

This chain uses TRBV9 with TRBJ2-1; D may be TRBD1 (6 bases). Germline loops: CDR1 SGDLS, CDR2 YYNGEE. V was trimmed by 3 bases and J by 9 bases, leaving 19 bases between them. The CDR3 contains 15 residues. CDR3 sequence: CASSGPGALKGEQFF. As DNA, the CDR3 is TGTGCCAGCAGCGGCCCAGGGGCCCTGAAGGGTGAGCAGTTCTTC.

The chain couples TRBV7-2 to TRBJ2-1; 9 bases align to TRBD2. Looked up from germline, CDR1 is SGHTA and CDR2 is FQGNSA. The V and J ends lost 5 bases and 13 bases, in that order; junction bases with no gene match: 15. This CDR3 spans 15 amino acids. The CDR3 DNA follows: TGTGCCAGCAGCGAAAAGGGCGGGAGGGCCGCCGATCAGTTCTTC. Translation: CASSEKGGRAADQFF.

V usage is TRBV6-5 and J usage is TRBJ2-1, with 12 bases aligning to TRBD2. This CDR3 contains 15 residues. With V trimmed by 2 bases and J by 10 bases, 6 bases remained unmatched. Germline lookup yields CDR1 MNHEY and CDR2 SVGAGI. Here the CDR3 reads CASSYRTSGVEEQFF. CDR3 nucleotides: TGTGCCAGCAGTTACCGGACTAGCGGGGTTGAGGAGCAGTTCTTC.

V and J are TRBV4-1 and TRBJ2-1, with TRBD2 matching 12 bases. Germline CDR1 is MGHRA and CDR2 is YSYEKL. V lost 1 base, J lost 8 bases, and 12 bases stayed unmatched. This CDR3 contains 18 residues. The CDR3 sequence is CASSQGIRTSGVWYEQFF. CDR3 DNA: TGCGCCAGCAGCCAAGGAATCCGGACTAGCGGGGTTTGGTATGAGCAGTTCTTC.

The chain has TRBV9 and TRBJ1-1; D may be TRBD1 (6 bases). The CDR3 covers 15 residues. The V gene lost 0 bases and the J gene lost 3 bases, with 12 bases spanning the gap. The germline gives CDR1 SGDLS, CDR2 YYNGEE. CDR3 DNA: TGTGCCAGCAGCGTAGATGTAGGGGGTTACACTGAAGCTTTCTTT. This encodes CASSVDVGGYTEAFF.